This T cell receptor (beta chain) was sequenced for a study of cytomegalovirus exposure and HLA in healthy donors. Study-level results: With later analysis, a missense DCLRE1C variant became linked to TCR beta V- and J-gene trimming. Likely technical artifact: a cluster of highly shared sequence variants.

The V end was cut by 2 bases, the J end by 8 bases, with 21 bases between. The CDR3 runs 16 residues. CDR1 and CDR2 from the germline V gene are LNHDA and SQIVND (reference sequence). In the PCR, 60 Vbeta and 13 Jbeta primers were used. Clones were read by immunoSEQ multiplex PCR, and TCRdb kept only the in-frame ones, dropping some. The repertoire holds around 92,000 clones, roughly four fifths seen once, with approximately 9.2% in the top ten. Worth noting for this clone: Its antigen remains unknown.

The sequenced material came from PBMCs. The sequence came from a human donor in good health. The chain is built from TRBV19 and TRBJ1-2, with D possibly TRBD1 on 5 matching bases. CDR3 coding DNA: TGTGCCAGTAGTATACTGGCAGGGCAGGGTATGGGGGGCTACACCTTC. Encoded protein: CASSILAGQGMGGYTF.